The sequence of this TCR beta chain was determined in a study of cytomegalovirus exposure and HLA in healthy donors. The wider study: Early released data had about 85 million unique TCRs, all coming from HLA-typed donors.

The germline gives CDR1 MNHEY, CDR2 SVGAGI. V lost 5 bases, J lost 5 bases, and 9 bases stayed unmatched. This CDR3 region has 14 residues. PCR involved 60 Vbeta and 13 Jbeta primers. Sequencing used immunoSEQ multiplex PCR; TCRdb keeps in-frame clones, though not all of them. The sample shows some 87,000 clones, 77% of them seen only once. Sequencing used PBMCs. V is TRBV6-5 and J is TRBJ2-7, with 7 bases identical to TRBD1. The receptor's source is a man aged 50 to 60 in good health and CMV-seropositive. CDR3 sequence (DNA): TGTGCCAGCAGTAAGACAGGGATGCTACACGAGCAGTACTTC. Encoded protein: CASSKTGMLHEQYF.